This T cell receptor beta chain was identified in a study of T-cell memory formation after mild COVID-19. MiXCR, run by TCRdb on the 5' RACE reads, gives a single entry per CDR3 protein. In the table there are roughly 45,000 distinct CDR3 sequences, 27% of which are singletons. V was pared by 7 bases and J by 6 bases, with 15 bases between. This CDR3 is built from 12 residues. The V gene's germline CDR1 is SQVTM and CDR2 ANQGSEA. The chain joins TRBV29-1 to TRBJ1-2, with D hard to call. The origin of this receptor is a man between 18 and 35 years old who had mild COVID-19 (a few samples of this study predate the infection). Cell type and time point are not known. The sample taken for sequencing was PBMCs or a T cell subset sorted from them (not recorded which). CDR3 DNA: TGCAGCGGGGTGGTTGGGGAGAATGGCTACACCTTC. Translated, it gives CSGVVGENGYTF.